This T cell receptor (beta chain) is from a study of beta chain features in type 1 diabetes (dated by TCRdb to between 2017 and 2018). The study in broad terms: No differences in mean age, gender distribution, total cell number or subset yield were found between patients and healthy donors. A total of 85 million to 140 million sorted cells were examined across all samples, and a strong correlation was observed between cell number per subset and RNA yield. The study compared TCRB repertoires of sorted circulating CD4+ T cell subsets between recently diagnosed type 1 diabetes patients and matched healthy donors. Whereas all 30 or so donors provided naive and central memory subsets, regulatory and stem cell-like memory subsets were isolated from just 8 patients and roughly eight healthy donors.

A single peripheral blood draw of approximately 120 mL on average was collected from each donor into heparinised tubes. Using a panel that included CD45RO, CCR7, CD25, CD127, CD95 and CD27, naive, central memory, regulatory and stem cell-like memory CD4+ T cells were sorted on a BD FACSAria II. Purity was above 98% for every sorted population. PBMCs were isolated right away by Lymphoprep density gradient centrifugation and were stained directly, without culture. So that batch effects would be minimized, each experiment stained and sorted samples in pairs, pairing one healthy donor with one patient. V is shortened by 6 bases, J by 9 bases, and the region joining them spans 13 bases. The CDR3 goes from the cysteine to the phenylalanine over 12 residues. Of the read, only the CDR3 DNA is kept; its 36 bases are in frame from base 1. In the germline V gene, CDR1 corresponds to MNHNS and CDR2 to SASEGT.

All of the isolated RNA was reverse transcribed with the High Capacity cDNA Reverse Transcription Kit, so expressed TCRB transcripts were sequenced. Naive, central memory and regulatory T cell samples underwent deep immunoSEQ sequencing, averaging around 3.7 million total reads per sample. After sorted cells were lysed in RLT buffer, RNA was extracted with DNase-treated RNeasy Micro or Mini kits, with the choice depending on cell number. Each cell subset was processed on its own to prevent cross-contamination, while patient and healthy donor samples were processed together. Using the immunoSEQ multiplex PCR, TCRB sequences were amplified from cDNA into 87-bp fragments spanning the CDR3 region. The amplicons were sequenced using the Illumina HiSeq platform. The original pipeline was this. Synthetic template baselines were used to correct PCR bias computationally, reads within Hamming distance 2 were collapsed, and singletons that could not be merged were discarded. Reads were aligned against IMGT to assign V, D and J genes, CDR3 length and insertions or deletions at six rearrangement sites. Within each subset, clonotype counts were normalized to the number of sorted cells before true diversity and Gini coefficients were calculated with the tcR R package. The overlap coefficient, calculated on TCRB nucleotide sequences, was used to measure repertoire sharing. The clones in this table, taken by TCRdb from immuneACCESS, are in-frame only. Not every clone is retained; where verified, under half of the shortfall comes from an unresolved V gene, and the cause of the rest is unknown. V and J calls and clone size are copied from that table; D and trimming were computed from the DNA. The sample table holds under 400,000 clones, of which about 15% were seen once. More than 6.5% of the sample belongs to the ten largest clones.

Overall results and qualifications from the work: Because cDNA was sequenced instead of genomic DNA, activated cells with high expression could be over-represented, although the groups did not differ in activation or CD3 levels. HLA sub-analyses involved small numbers of individuals, so any influence of HLA type on TCRB rearrangement remained unresolved. Naive, central memory and regulatory TCRB repertoires appeared to be more similar among patients than among healthy donors. Shorter templates might have been favored by PCR, but patient and control samples were amplified and corrected together, so both groups would have been affected equally by any skew. In all four CD4+ subsets, TCRB CDR3 length was moderately but significantly shorter in type 1 diabetes patients. At VDJ recombination sites, type 1 diabetes patients had fewer insertions and more deleted nucleotides, which implies abnormalities in thymic rearrangement.

Concerning this clone itself: It lacks a known antigen. Base-call qualities are not available, and no considerably larger clone is one nucleotide away.

The V gene is TRBV6-1 and the J gene is TRBJ2-3; a tentative D match to TRBD2 spans 6 bases. This TCR derives from a man aged 25 to 40 in good health. Sequences were obtained from central memory CD4+ T cells from blood. The CDR3 region: CASSPGAGTQYF. The nucleotides read TGTGCCAGCAGCCCCGGGGCGGGAACGCAGTATTTT.